These T cell receptor beta chains were read from a single sample in a study of shared clonotypes between healthy human individuals. Using immunoSEQ multiplex PCR, the repertoire was profiled, and TCRdb retains in-frame clones only, with some absent. The table lists hundreds of thousands of clones, around 79% of them singletons. Specimen: PBMCs. All receptors derive from a woman aged 35 to 49 in good health. Some clones in this sample may be carry-over from other donors' samples. Both conserved end residues are part of each CDR3. Each record gives: V gene, J gene, D gene, CDR3 protein. D genes are given only for firm matches.

v_gene: TRBV28
j_gene: TRBJ2-7
d_gene: TRBD1
CDR3aa: CASNRDSPYEQYF

v_gene: TRBV19
j_gene: TRBJ2-1
d_gene: TRBD2
CDR3aa: CASSEGLASYNEQFF

v_gene: TRBV5-4
j_gene: TRBJ2-1
d_gene: TRBD2
CDR3aa: CASSEGTSGYNEQFF

v_gene: TRBV28
j_gene: TRBJ1-1
d_gene: NA
CDR3aa: CASTGNPTDVGTEAFF

v_gene: TRBV10-3
j_gene: TRBJ1-2
d_gene: NA
CDR3aa: CAISLSGPYGYTF

v_gene: TRBV15
j_gene: TRBJ2-3
d_gene: NA
CDR3aa: CATRKGGAISTDTQYF

v_gene: TRBV4-3
j_gene: TRBJ2-7
d_gene: TRBD1
CDR3aa: CASSQVPGQGSEQYF

v_gene: TRBV5-1
j_gene: TRBJ2-2
d_gene: TRBD1
CDR3aa: CASSFRDRGQGELFF

v_gene: TRBV6-5
j_gene: TRBJ2-7
d_gene: TRBD1
CDR3aa: CASSYSGQGSYEQYF

v_gene: TRBV6-5
j_gene: TRBJ2-5
d_gene: NA
CDR3aa: CASSYSRSQETQYF

v_gene: TRBV7-8
j_gene: TRBJ2-1
d_gene: TRBD1
CDR3aa: CASSRDRGTYNEQFF

v_gene: TRBV30
j_gene: TRBJ1-1
d_gene: NA
CDR3aa: CAWRGAVMNTEAFF

v_gene: TRBV6-5
j_gene: TRBJ2-3
d_gene: NA
CDR3aa: CASMPQATDTQYF

v_gene: TRBV6-5
j_gene: TRBJ1-4
d_gene: NA
CDR3aa: CASSRGSANEKLFF

v_gene: TRBV29-1
j_gene: TRBJ2-7
d_gene: NA
CDR3aa: CSVVLSGHAYEQYF

v_gene: TRBV7-8
j_gene: TRBJ1-1
d_gene: NA
CDR3aa: CASSYTGYTEAFF

v_gene: TRBV4-3
j_gene: NA
d_gene: NA
CDR3aa: CASSQDRGTKSYEQYF

v_gene: TRBV5-1
j_gene: TRBJ1-1
d_gene: NA
CDR3aa: CASSSDMNTEAFF

v_gene: TRBV7-3
j_gene: TRBJ2-5
d_gene: NA
CDR3aa: CASPRGKWDQETQYF

v_gene: TRBV7-6
j_gene: TRBJ2-7
d_gene: NA
CDR3aa: CASSPPYDEQYF